A single sample gave rise to the 4 T cell receptor beta chains below, sequenced in a study of cytomegalovirus exposure and HLA in healthy donors. Primers for the PCR totalled 60 Vbeta and 13 Jbeta. The data were produced by immunoSEQ multiplex PCR, yet TCRdb's version contains in-frame clones alone and is incomplete. The sample lists under 250,000 clones, about 80% occurring once. The sequencing sample was made of PBMCs. Every receptor here comes from an older woman in good health and CMV-seropositive.

The chain links TRBV5-1 to TRBJ1-1; 9 bases line up with TRBD1. The V gene end was trimmed by 0 bases and the J gene end by 3 bases; junction bases not matched to a gene: 0. The CDR3 has 14 amino acids. Germline values: CDR1 SGHRS, CDR2 YFSETQ. The CDR3 nucleotides read TGCGCCAGCAGCTTGGGGGACAGGGACACTGAAGCTTTCTTT. It specifies CASSLGDRDTEAFF.

As for this clone: Other DNA sequences in the same sample also yield this CDR3. This chain connects TRBV5-1 to TRBJ2-3, with D possibly matching TRBD1 (5 bases). CDR1 and CDR2 (germline): SGHRS, YFSETQ. The CDR3 contains 15 residues. Trimming left V 0 bases short and J 0 bases short, with 8 bases between. The CDR3 DNA follows: TGCGCCAGCAGCTTGGGACAGACTAGCACAGATACGCAGTATTTT. This translates into CASSLGQTSTDTQYF.

The chain uses TRBV5-1 and TRBJ1-2, with D unclear. Germline values: CDR1 SGHRS, CDR2 YFSETQ. The CDR3 spans 12 residues. The ends were cut back, 4 bases at V and 8 bases at J, with 12 bases in the middle. The CDR3 reads CASSRGSRGYTF. The CDR3 nucleotides read TGCGCCAGCAGCCGGGGTTCGAGAGGCTACACCTTC.

The V call is TRBV5-6, the J call TRBJ1-5; the D gene is possibly TRBD1 (5 bases). CDR3 length: 16 residues. V lost 4 bases to trimming and J lost 4 bases, with 18 bases between them. The V gene's germline CDR1 is SGHDT and CDR2 YYEEEE. CDR3: CASSKMERGLNQPQHF. The CDR3 nucleotides are TGTGCCAGCAGCAAGATGGAGCGGGGCCTAAATCAGCCCCAGCATTTT.